This record concerns one T cell receptor beta chain sequence. Sequenced by immunoSEQ multiplex PCR; TCRdb stores in-frame clones only, minus some. The sample lists roughly 15,000 clones; roughly four fifths were seen once. The data originate from a study of OX40 agonist ivuxolimab in advanced cancers. Study-wide background: Hepatocellular carcinoma, melanoma, renal cell or head and neck cancer occurred in dose-escalation patients.

Trimming took off 3 bases at V and 17 bases at J, with 17 bases between the two ends. The CDR3 has 13 amino acids. Germline V CDR1 and CDR2: SEHNR, FQNEAQ (reference sequence). The chain carries TRBV7-9 and TRBJ1-6; D is unclear. The sequence derives from an adult with an advanced solid tumor such as melanoma, head and neck, liver or kidney cancer. This sample comprised CD4+ or CD8+ T cells sorted from blood, obtained in a trial of the OX40 agonist ivuxolimab. This CDR3 is CASSLDVGRSVHF. CDR3 nucleotide sequence: TGTGCCAGCAGCTTGGACGTGGGCCGTTCGGTCCACTTT.